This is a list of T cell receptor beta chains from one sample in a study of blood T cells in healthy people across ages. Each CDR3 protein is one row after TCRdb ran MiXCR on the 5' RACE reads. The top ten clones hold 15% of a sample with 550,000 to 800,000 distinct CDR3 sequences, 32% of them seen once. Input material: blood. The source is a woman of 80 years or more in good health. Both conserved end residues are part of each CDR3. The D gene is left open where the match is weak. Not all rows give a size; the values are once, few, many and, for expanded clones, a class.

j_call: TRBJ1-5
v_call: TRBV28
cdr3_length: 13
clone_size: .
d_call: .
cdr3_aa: CVSSLRRDQPQHF

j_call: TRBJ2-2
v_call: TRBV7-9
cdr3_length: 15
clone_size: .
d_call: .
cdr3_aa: CASSLDYRNTGELFF

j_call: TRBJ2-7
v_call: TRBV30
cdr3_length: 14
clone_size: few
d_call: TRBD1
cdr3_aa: CAWRPGQGTLGPYF

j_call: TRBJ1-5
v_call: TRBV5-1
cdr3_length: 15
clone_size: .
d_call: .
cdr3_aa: CASSLEGGLHQPQHF

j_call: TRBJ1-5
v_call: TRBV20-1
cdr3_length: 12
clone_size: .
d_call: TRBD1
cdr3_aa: CSAKTGLQPQHF

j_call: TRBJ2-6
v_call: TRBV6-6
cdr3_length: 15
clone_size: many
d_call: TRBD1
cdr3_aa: CASSPRGIGANVLTF

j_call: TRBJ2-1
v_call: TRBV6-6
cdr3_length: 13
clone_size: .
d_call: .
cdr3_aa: CASSRAGYNEQFF

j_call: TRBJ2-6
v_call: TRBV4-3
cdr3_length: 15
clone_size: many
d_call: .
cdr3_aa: CASSHTGTGANVLTF

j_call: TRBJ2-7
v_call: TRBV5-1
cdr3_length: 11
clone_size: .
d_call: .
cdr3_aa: CASSLRREQYF

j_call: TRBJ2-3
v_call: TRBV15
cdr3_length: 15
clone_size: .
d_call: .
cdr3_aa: CATRGAGSVTDTQYF

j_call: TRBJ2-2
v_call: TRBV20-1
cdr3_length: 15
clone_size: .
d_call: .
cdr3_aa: CSARDQGRNTGELFF

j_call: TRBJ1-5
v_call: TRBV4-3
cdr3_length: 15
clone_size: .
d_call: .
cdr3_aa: CASSQDHGRVQPQHF

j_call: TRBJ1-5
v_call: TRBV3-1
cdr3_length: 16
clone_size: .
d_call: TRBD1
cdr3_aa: CASSHTGGRSNQPQHF

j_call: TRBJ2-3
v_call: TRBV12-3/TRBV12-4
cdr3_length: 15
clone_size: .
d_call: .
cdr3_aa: CASSLLRVIADAQYF

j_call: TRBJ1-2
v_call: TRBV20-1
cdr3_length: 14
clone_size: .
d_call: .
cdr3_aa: CSVPPRGENYGYTF

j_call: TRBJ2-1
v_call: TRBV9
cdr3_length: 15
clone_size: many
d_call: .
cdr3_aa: CASTRGRGGFNEQFF

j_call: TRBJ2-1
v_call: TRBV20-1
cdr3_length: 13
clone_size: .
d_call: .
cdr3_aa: CSARPLPVSEQFF

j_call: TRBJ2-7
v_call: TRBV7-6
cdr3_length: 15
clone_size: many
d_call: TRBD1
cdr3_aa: CASSSGGTGLYEQYF

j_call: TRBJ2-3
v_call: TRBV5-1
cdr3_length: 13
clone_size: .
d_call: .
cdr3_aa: CASSLPRADTQYF

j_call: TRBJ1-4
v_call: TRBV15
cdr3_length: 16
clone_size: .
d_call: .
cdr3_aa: CATSSRRSAVNEKRFF

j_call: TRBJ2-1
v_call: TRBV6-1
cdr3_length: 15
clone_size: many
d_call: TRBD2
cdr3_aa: CASRGLAGGRDEQFF

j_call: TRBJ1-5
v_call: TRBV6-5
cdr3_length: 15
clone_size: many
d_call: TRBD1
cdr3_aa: CASSPRQGTSQPQHF

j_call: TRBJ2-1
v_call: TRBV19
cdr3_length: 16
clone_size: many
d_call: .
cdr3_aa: CASSMDAGPIQNEQFF

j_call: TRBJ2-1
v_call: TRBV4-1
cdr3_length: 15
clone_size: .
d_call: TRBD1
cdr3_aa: CASSGTGTGWETQFF

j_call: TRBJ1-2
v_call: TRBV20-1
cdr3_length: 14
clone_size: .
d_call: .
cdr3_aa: CSARVVETSLGYTF

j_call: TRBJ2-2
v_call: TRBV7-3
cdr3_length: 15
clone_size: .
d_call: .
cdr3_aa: CAGSPTGTLTGELFF

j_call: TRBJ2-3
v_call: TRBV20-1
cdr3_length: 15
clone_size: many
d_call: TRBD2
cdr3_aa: CSAQTSGARTDTQYF

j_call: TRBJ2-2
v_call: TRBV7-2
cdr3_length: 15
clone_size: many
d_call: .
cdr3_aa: CASSLVRRNTGELFF

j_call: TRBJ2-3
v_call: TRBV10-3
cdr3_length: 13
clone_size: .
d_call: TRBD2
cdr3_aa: CAITERGTDTQYF

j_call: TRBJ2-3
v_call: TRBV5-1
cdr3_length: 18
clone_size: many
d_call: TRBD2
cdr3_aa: CASSLARLAGYSTDTQYF

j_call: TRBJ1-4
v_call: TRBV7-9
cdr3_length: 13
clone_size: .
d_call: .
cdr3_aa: CASSLLGGEKRFF

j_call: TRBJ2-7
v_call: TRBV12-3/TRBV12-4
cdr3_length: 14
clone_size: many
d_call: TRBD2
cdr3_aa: CASSKRERSYEQYF

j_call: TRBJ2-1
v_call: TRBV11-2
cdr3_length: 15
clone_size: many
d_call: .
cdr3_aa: CASSWGRGREYEQFF

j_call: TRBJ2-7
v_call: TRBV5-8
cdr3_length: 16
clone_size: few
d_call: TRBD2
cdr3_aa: CASSLGTSGDGDEQYF

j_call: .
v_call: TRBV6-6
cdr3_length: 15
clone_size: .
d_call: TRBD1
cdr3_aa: CASAAGRGPAYEQYF

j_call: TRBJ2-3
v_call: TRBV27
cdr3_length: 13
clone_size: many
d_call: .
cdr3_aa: CASSLFGADTQYF

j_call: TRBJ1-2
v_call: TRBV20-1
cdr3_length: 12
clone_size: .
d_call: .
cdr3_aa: CSPTAPPYGYTF

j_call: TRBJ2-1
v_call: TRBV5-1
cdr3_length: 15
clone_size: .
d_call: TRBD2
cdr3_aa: CASSWGGVSYNEQFF

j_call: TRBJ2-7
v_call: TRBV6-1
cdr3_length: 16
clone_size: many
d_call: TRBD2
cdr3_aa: CASKISGLAGGYEQYF

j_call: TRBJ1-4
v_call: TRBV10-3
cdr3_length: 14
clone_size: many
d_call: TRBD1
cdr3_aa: CATGQGATNEKLFF

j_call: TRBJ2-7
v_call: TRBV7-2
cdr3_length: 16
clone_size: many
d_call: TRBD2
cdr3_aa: CASSLGPGGGAEEQYF